The clone carrying this T cell receptor (beta chain) was detected only once. The data stem from a study of blood T cell repertoires in COVID-19. Sequencing was performed with immunoSEQ multiplex PCR; in TCRdb, only in-frame clones are kept and a portion is missing. The profile shows 210,000 or so clones, 87% of them singletons. The clonotype was recovered from a man aged 25 to 40 who had recovered from COVID-19. Sequencing input: PBMCs or T cells enriched from blood (not recorded which).

CDR3 DNA: TGTGCCAGCAGTGAGGGGGCTAGCGGGCTTAATACGCAGTATTTT. Its protein is CASSEGASGLNTQYF. This rearrangement joins TRBV28 to TRBJ2-3, with D possibly being TRBD2 (8 bases). Trimming took 5 bases from V and 7 from J, leaving 19 bases between them. The CDR3 totals 15 residues. From germline, CDR1 is MDHEN and CDR2 SYDVKM.